This record concerns one T cell receptor beta chain sequence. This specimen comes from a study of T cell responses to AZD1222 COVID-19 vaccine. CDR3 length: 15 residues. Trimming left V 1 base short and J 2 bases short, with 12 bases between. In germline, CDR1 is SNHLY, CDR2 FYNNEI. TCRdb's table, derived via immunoSEQ multiplex PCR, lists solely in-frame clones and lacks some. The table includes some 130,000 clones, 80% to 90% detected once. This sequence joins TRBV2 and TRBJ2-7; no clear D. The sequence came from an adult in good health. The sample consisted of peripheral blood, taken on day 0 of AZD1222 vaccination. The CDR3: CASSEGVLSTYEQYF. For the CDR3, the DNA is TGTGCCAGCAGTGAAGGAGTTCTAAGCACCTACGAGCAGTACTTC.